This section outlines one TCR beta chain sequence together with its context. This clone was seen only once. Its cognate antigen has yet to be identified. The input lacks base qualities; no much larger clone sits a single base away. This sample was taken from a study of cytomegalovirus exposure and HLA in healthy donors (dated by TCRdb to the late 2010s). In terms of the full investigation: An earlier analysis of roughly 500 of the donors reported more than 250 Gb of sequence data and some 100 million unique TCR beta sequences from about 179 million T cells. An early release covering just under 650 HLA-typed donors comprised around 300 gigabases of sequencing data and tens of millions of unique TCR sequences. Among the roughly 410 genotyped donors, more than 70% belonged to the genetic ancestry cluster associated with self-reported Caucasian donors. The study aimed to test whether cataloging public T cell receptors could reveal signatures of past pathogen exposure. The study used immunosequencing to profile the T cell repertoires of more than 650 subjects and linked those repertoires to cytomegalovirus serostatus. Besides the first cohort of some 670 subjects, a separate validation cohort made up of 120 different subjects was used. The study combined high-throughput TCR immunosequencing, statistical association of individual TCRs with disease status, and machine learning to predict cytomegalovirus infection status. To study patterns of TCR occurrence, a later analysis re-analyzed previously published TCR beta repertoires from around 660 donors and added high-resolution HLA genotyping. The later analysis used no new phenotypic data to find candidate immune exposures, relying instead on TCR beta sequences and their occurrence across donors. To decide whether each TCR beta V gene segment behaved as functional or pseudogenic, an earlier analysis of several hundred of the donors relied on high-throughput TCR beta sequencing. Donor age, sex, ethnicity and CMV serostatus were collected together with the repertoire data. A later genetic analysis used genome-wide SNP genotypes for about 65% of the roughly 670 donors, treating that subset as a discovery cohort. Every discovery cohort repertoire had been produced on one sequencing platform. Both class I and class II loci were covered by HLA typing, at four-digit resolution. The number of typed donors differed by locus: roughly 620-630 for A, B, C, DRB1 and DQB1; 500 to 550 for DQA1; approximately 610 for DPA1; and some 470 for DPB1. Several DR-DQ haplotypes were treated as single units for association and clustering because of strong linkage in the cohort. Among several hundred genotyped donors of the cohort, an average of approximately 240,000 unique TCR beta nucleotide sequences was sequenced per donor, of which 15% to 20% were non-productive. General study outcomes and caveats: When HLA alleles, especially DR and DQ, strongly co-occurred, TCR associations were difficult to assign to individual alleles. A later genetic analysis associated a missense DCLRE1C variant with V-gene and J-gene trimming of TCR beta chains, and an independent cohort replicated the association. In this cohort, only TCR beta chains were sequenced, and detectable features were limited by the absence of alpha or paired-chain data. According to a later genetic analysis, donors in an Asian-associated ancestry cluster had fewer N-insertions in productive TCRs than the approximately 700-donor mean. The classifier was reported to diagnose cytomegalovirus status with high specificity and sensitivity in both the original and validation cohorts. Correlated functional status among segregating V segments might be attributable to linkage disequilibrium, but an unknown experimental factor could not be ruled out. Because counts were too low, about 18 rarely observed V segments, including chromosome 9 orphons, were excluded from the earlier analysis of roughly 580 of the donors. In an earlier analysis of around 500 of the donors, most TCR beta V segments appeared in productive rearrangements about 90% or about 30% of the time, broadly matching IMGT annotations. A further reported finding was that TCR beta sequences accurately predicted the HLA-A and HLA-B alleles for most subjects in the first cohort. CMV serostatus was the only immune exposure information available for the cohort. Sequencing depth was assumed to be roughly uniform across donors in the presence/absence analyses, though that assumption may not hold. Because some donors lacked HLA typing at each locus, the association tests relied only on the typed subset. A cluster of highly shared sequence variants was judged likely to be a technical artifact of the sequencing pipeline. At a false discovery rate of 0.05, a later analysis linked some 18,000 TCR beta sequences to specific HLA alleles. In vitro tests confirmed that a few of the cytomegalovirus-associated TCR beta chains recognize cytomegalovirus antigens. In a later analysis, the rate of TCR association differed among HLA loci, with DRB1 alleles having the most associated TCRs and HLA-C alleles having the fewest. A later analysis reported that several top co-occurrence clusters appeared linked to parvovirus B19, influenza, CMV and Epstein-Barr virus. Some IMGT-functional V segments, including TRBV6-2 and TRBV6-3, could not be told apart with the 87-base-pair reads, so those segments were excluded. A later analysis found that HLA-associated TCR beta chains were more clonally expanded and had lower generation probabilities than equally common non-associated chains. It was suggested by the authors that the approach could potentially be generalized to other disease states and immunological phenotypes. Across donors, most TCR sequences were observed very rarely, whereas some public TCRs were present in many individuals. A total of 150 or so TCR beta chains were listed by the study as associated with cytomegalovirus. According to a later analysis, most CMV-associated TCR beta chains appeared to be HLA-restricted, and the HLA associations seemed to be driven largely by CMV exposure.

Library preparation used the immunoSEQ multiplex PCR assay. A mixture of 60 forward primers for TCR Vbeta segments and 13 reverse primers for TCR Jbeta segments was used in the multiplex PCR. Amplification of the CDR3 region of rearranged TCR beta genes was performed with a multiplex PCR assay on genomic DNA. On the Illumina HiSeq System, the amplified TCR beta libraries were sequenced as 87-base-pair reads. The paper's processing steps were these. A later analysis counted some 80 million unique TCR beta chains across the 700 or so repertoires, and around 9.9 million of these chains were shared by at least two donors. To remove PCR and sequencing errors, raw reads were error-corrected and collapsed into unique sequences using a nearest-neighbor algorithm that merged closely related sequences. Alignment of CDR3 sequences to IMGT reference sequences was used to assign V, D and J gene segments. Each retained sequence needed at least a six-nucleotide match to both a V gene segment and a J gene segment. A rearrangement was called productive if the CDR3 had no stop codons and remained in frame with V and J, and every other rearrangement was called non-productive. Following IMGT convention, CDR3 was defined as the stretch from the second conserved V-encoded cysteine up to the conserved J-encoded phenylalanine. The earlier analysis of about 530 of the donors excluded any sequence lacking an unambiguous match to a single V gene segment. In an earlier analysis of 500 to 750 of the donors, V segments were called functional above 56.7% productive rearrangements and were called segregating when the between-donor standard deviation exceeded 5%. To diagnose cytomegalovirus status from the catalog of TCR beta chain sequences, a statistical classification framework was built. A later analysis assigned V and J genes by comparing TCR nucleotide sequences with IMGT/GENE-DB human TR gene sequences. In a later analysis, CDR3 sequences and most-parsimonious VDJ recombination scenarios were assigned using the TCRdist pipeline. A later analysis defined each TCR beta chain by its CDR3 amino acid sequence plus V-gene family, and excluded reads lacking a unique V-gene family. A later analysis removed 592 highly shared, low-generation-probability nucleotide sequences to deal with suspected cross-contamination and a sequencing artifact. In a later analysis, a clonal expansion index for each public chain was calculated from normalized within-repertoire ranks of inferred template counts. A later analysis computed generation probabilities with a VDJ recombination model fitted to out-of-frame rearrangements, and checked the results against IGoR. Hypergeometric tests were used in a later analysis to score TCR-TCR, TCR-HLA and TCR-CMV co-occurrence, with a repertoire-size bias correction applied to the TCR pairs. False discovery rates were estimated in a later analysis by permuting HLA or CMV assignments 20 times. A later analysis grouped co-occurring TCRs with DBSCAN, adding TCRdist sequence similarity when clustering within HLA-allele-positive subsets. Repertoires with fewer than 30,000 or more than 120,000 public chains were left out of co-occurrence clustering, as were five repertoires with anomalous nucleotide sharing. The immuneACCESS repertoire file appears here via TCRdb, limited to in-frame rearrangements. These files lack a portion of the clones; in checked studies, under half of the deficit traces to unresolved V genes, and the cause of the others is not known. D and trimming come from the DNA, and the V and J calls and clone size come from that table. In all, the sample holds some 200,000 clones, and 60% to 80% of those were seen once. Together, the top ten hold 2.5% to 3.5% of the sample.

The germline V gene (reference sequence) specifies MNHEY as CDR1 and SMNVEV as CDR2. A distance of 12 bases separates the germline ends of V and J, which lose 10 bases and 5 bases respectively. Counted from cysteine to phenylalanine, this CDR3 has 11 amino acids. Here the CDR3 DNA is all that survives: 33 bases in frame from base 1. The cohort consisted of hundreds of healthy bone marrow donors. At the time of sampling, all cohort members were nominally healthy, though unrecorded immune exposures were likely present. The donor tested CMV seronegative, placing the donor among the 350 or so seronegative members of the cohort. A peripheral blood sample was provided by each donor, and peripheral blood mononuclear cells were used for TCR beta sequencing. The Qiagen DNeasy Blood Extraction Kit was used to extract genomic DNA from the blood cell samples.

The sequence is built from TRBV27 and TRBJ2-7; the D gene cannot be resolved reliably. The source is a woman aged 30 to 39 in good health and CMV-seronegative. Sample: PBMCs. The DNA reads as follows: TGTGCCATCCCCCCGAGGCACGAGCAGTACTTC. It specifies CAIPPRHEQYF.